The entry that follows covers one T cell receptor beta chain sequence. Its antigen is as yet unknown. This entry is derived from a study of cytomegalovirus exposure and HLA in healthy donors. Findings and limits, study-wide: Earlier analysis looked at TCR beta V segments, and most were productive about 90% or about 30% of the time. Later work associated roughly 15,000 TCR beta sequences with HLA alleles at 0.05 false discovery rate. V- and J-gene trimming of TCR beta was linked (in a later analysis) to a missense DCLRE1C variant.

PCR employed 60 Vbeta and 13 Jbeta primers. Measured with immunoSEQ multiplex PCR; TCRdb has only the in-frame clones, and not every one. The sample has about 130,000 clones; 75% to 85% are singletons. This TCR came from a male donor in good health and CMV-seropositive. The sequencing sample was made of PBMCs.

The CDR3 reads CASSPIRDRAHEQYF. The CDR3 DNA follows: TGTGCCAGTAGCCCGATCAGGGACAGGGCCCACGAGCAGTACTTC. The chain combines TRBV19 with TRBJ2-7, with TRBD1 identical over 9 bases. Germline V gene data show CDR1 as LNHDA and CDR2 as SQIVND (reference sequence). J was trimmed by 5 bases and V by 6 bases; bases with no gene match: 11. There are 15 residues in the CDR3.